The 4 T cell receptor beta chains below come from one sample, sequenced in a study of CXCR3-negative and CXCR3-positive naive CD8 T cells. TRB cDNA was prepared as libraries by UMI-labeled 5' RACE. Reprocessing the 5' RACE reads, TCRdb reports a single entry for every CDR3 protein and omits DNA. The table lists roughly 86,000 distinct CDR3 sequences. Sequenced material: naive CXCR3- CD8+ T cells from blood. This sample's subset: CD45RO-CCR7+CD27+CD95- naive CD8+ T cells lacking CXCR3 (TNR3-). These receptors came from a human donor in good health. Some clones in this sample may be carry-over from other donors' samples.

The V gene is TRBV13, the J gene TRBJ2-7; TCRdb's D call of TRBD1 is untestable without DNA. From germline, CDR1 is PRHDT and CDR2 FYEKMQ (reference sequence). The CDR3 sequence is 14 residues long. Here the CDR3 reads CASSLEGAGYEQYF. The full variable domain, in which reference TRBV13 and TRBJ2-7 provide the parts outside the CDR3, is AAGVIQSPRHLIKEKRETATLKCYPIPRHDTVYWYQQGPGQDPQFLISFYEKMQSDKGSIPDRFSAQQFSDYHSELNMSSLELGDSALYFCASSLEGAGYEQYFGPGTRLTVT.

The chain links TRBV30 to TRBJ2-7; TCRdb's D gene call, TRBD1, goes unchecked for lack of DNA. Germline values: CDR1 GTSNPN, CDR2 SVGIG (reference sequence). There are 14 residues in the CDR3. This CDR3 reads CAWSPGTGHYEQYF.

This CDR3 reads CSARVTSGDSSYNEQFF. V gene TRBV20-1 combines with J gene TRBJ2-1; TCRdb returns TRBD2, unconfirmable since there is no DNA. CDR3 length equals 17 residues. In germline, CDR1 is DFQATT, CDR2 SNEGSKA (reference sequence).

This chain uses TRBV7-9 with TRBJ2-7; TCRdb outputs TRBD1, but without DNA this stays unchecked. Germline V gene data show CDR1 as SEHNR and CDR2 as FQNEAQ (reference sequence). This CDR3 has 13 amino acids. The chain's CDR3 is CASGGQLSYEQYF.